This T cell receptor beta chain appears in the sequencing data of a study of shared clonotypes between healthy human individuals. Looking at the study overall: A few men and a couple of women, aged 18 to 49, were donors. Regarding the study as a whole: Sorted-subset samples were not fully sequenced, rarefaction indicated. The study generally estimated greater richness for naive than memory subsets.

The split of CD4+ cells yielded CD45RA+ naive and CD45RA-negative memory subsets. Worth noting for this clone: Its antigen remains unknown.

CDR1 is MDHEN, CDR2 SYDVKM, per germline. Trimming removed 8 bases from V and 0 bases from J, with 11 bases in between. CDR3 size: 15 residues. Produced via immunoSEQ multiplex PCR; TCRdb's table is partial and in-frame only. In the table there are roughly 2 million clones, roughly 94% of which are singletons. This TCR came from a man between 18 and 35 years old in good health. V gene TRBV28 combines with J gene TRBJ1-6, with no clear D. Sequencing used naive CD4+ T cells sorted from blood. The sample's subset: CD45RA+ positively selected. DNA for the CDR3: TGTGCCAGCCGCGACGTCGCCTCCTATAATTCACCCCTCCACTTT. Residues: CASRDVASYNSPLHF. Supplemented by reference TRBV28 and TRBJ1-6, the full variable domain reads DVKVTQSSRYLVKRTGEKVFLECVQDMDHENMFWYRQDPGLGLRLIYFSYDVKMKEKGDIPEGYSVSREKKERFSLILESASTNQTSMYLCASRDVASYNSPLHFGNGTRLTVT.